Only a few counts were recorded for the clone carrying this T cell receptor beta chain. Antigen: not known. This entry is derived from a study of cytomegalovirus exposure and HLA in healthy donors. Each donor was healthy, and each was a bone marrow donor. Germline V gene data show CDR1 as SGHRS and CDR2 as YFSETQ. The CDR3 runs 15 residues. V dropped 4 bases and J dropped 6; count of bases not matched to a gene: 8. Study-level findings and limits: Analyses of presence/absence relied on an assumption of roughly uniform sequencing depth across donors.

Vbeta (60) and Jbeta (13) primers were used in the PCR. Assay used: immunoSEQ multiplex PCR; TCRdb lists only in-frame clones, some missing. The table shows tens of thousands of clones, with 70% to 80% occurring only once. The chain has TRBV5-1 and TRBJ2-7; TRBD1 matches 12 bases. The clonotype comes from a man over 45 in good health and CMV-seropositive. Material for sequencing was PBMCs. CDR3 bases: TGCGCCAGCAGCACAACGGGACAGGGGGCCGGCGAGCAGTACTTC. This codes for CASSTTGQGAGEQYF.